This T cell receptor (beta chain) derives from a study of neurological immune-mediated disorders. Study-level results: It was the repertoires of 18 of 34 multiple sclerosis patients that phylogenetic grouping placed in one related-CDR3 cluster, which is a possible signature.

With 4 bases clipped from V and 5 bases from J, the junction kept 6 bases outside the gene matches. From germline, CDR1 is SGHRS and CDR2 YFSETQ. This CDR3 comprises 14 residues. Specified time point: longitudinal time-point 3. It was by 5'RACE with 10-nucleotide random UMIs that the cDNA was made. Whenever a sequencing run was performed, it yielded over 190 million TCR-beta sequences from 15-18 subjects. TCRdb redid the calling of the 5' RACE reads with MiXCR, one entry per CDR3 protein. The sample consists of some 80,000 distinct CDR3 sequences, under 4.5% of them appearing once. This clonotype was observed many times. Its antigen is unknown.

The chain has TRBV5-1 and TRBJ2-7; 10 nucleotides line up with TRBD1. This TCR was recovered from a woman in her sixties or seventies with multiple sclerosis. Sequencing was carried out using PBMCs. CDR3 sequence (DNA): TGCGCCAGCAGCCGACAGGGGGCGGTGGACGAGCAGTACTTC. Translated, it gives CASSRQGAVDEQYF. Looking up the rest from reference TRBV5-1 and TRBJ2-7 gives the full variable domain: KAGVTQTPRYLIKTRGQQVTLSCSPISGHRSVSWYQQTPGQGLQFLFEYFSETQRNKGNFPGRFSGRQFSNSRSEMNVSTLELGDSALYLCASSRQGAVDEQYFGPGTRLTVT.